This passage covers 27 T cell receptor beta chains from one sample sequenced in a study of T cell responses to AZD1222 COVID-19 vaccine. The method was immunoSEQ multiplex PCR; TCRdb's version includes in-frame clones alone and lacks a portion of them. The sample lists some 200,000 clones, approximately 93% occurring once. Sequences were derived from peripheral blood, sampled on day 0 of AZD1222 vaccination. The receptor source for this set is an adult in good health.

J is TRBJ2-5 and V is TRBV5-1; 8 bases fit TRBD2. Germline trimming cut 4 bases from V and 4 bases from J; bases unmatched to any gene: 9. This CDR3 is 15 amino acids long. CDR1 is SGHRS and CDR2 is YFSETQ in the germline V gene. CDR3 bases: TGCGCCAGCAGCCTGAACGGGGGGGCTGGAGAGACCCAGTACTTC. Translated, it gives CASSLNGGAGETQYF.

CDR3 in DNA: TGTGCCAGCAGCGCAAAACAGGGGAAGGGGACCCGGGAGCTGTTTTTT. This translates into CASSAKQGKGTRELFF. The chain links TRBV13 to TRBJ2-2, with 7 bases aligning to TRBD1. V shed 5 bases, J shed 9 bases, and the junction held 15 bases outside the gene matches. This CDR3 comprises 16 residues. Germline CDR1 and CDR2: PRHDT and FYEKMQ (reference sequence).

This chain links TRBV4-1 with TRBJ2-3; 12 bases fit TRBD2. Per germline, CDR1 MGHRA and CDR2 YSYEKL. V lost 3 bases to trimming and J lost 5 bases; unmatched junction nucleotides: 12. This CDR3 is built from 18 residues. DNA of the CDR3: TGCGCCAGCAGCCACCCTCAGACTAGCGGGGGCTACGGAGATACGCAGTATTTT. This encodes CASSHPQTSGGYGDTQYF.

The chain recombines TRBV27 with TRBJ1-2; D is possibly TRBD1 (5 bases). The germline V and J ends were trimmed by 5 bases and 4 bases, with 17 bases remaining between them. CDR3 size: 15 residues. Germline values: CDR1 MNHEY, CDR2 SMNVEV (reference sequence). In DNA, the CDR3 is TGTGCCAGCAGTCCCCGGACACCCCAGTCCTATGGCTACACCTTC. Protein: CASSPRTPQSYGYTF.

V gene TRBV27 combines with J gene TRBJ1-1; no reliable D call. The CDR3 consists of 14 residues. From germline, CDR1 is MNHEY and CDR2 SMNVEV (reference sequence). V gave up 5 bases and J gave up 1 base, with 11 bases separating them. This chain's CDR3 is CASSPRTENTEAFF. The DNA for the CDR3 is TGTGCCAGCAGTCCTCGGACGGAGAACACTGAAGCTTTCTTT.

The V and J genes are TRBV3-1 (or the pseudogene TRBV3-2) and TRBJ2-2; 8 bases align to TRBD2. CDR3 size: 21 residues. Germline-derived CDR1 and CDR2 are LGHDT and YNNKEL (reference sequence). Losses at the gene ends were 0 bases for V and 5 bases for J; bases not matched to a gene: 20. The DNA of the CDR3 is TGTGCCAGCAGCCAAGATCTTTCACTTGGACTAGCTTACGGGGGGACCGGGGAGCTGTTTTTT. This gives the protein CASSQDLSLGLAYGGTGELFF.

In nucleotides, the CDR3 is TGTGCCAGCAGCTTGGTTACAGGGTACAGCAATCAGCCCCAGCATTTT. Residues: CASSLVTGYSNQPQHF. V is TRBV5-8 and J is TRBJ1-5; D is perhaps TRBD1 (6 bases). The germline gives CDR1 SGHTS, CDR2 YDEGEE. The CDR3 is 16 residues long. V was trimmed by 0 bases and J by 1 base, leaving 11 bases between them.

V and J are TRBV7-2 and TRBJ2-7; TRBD2 agrees at 9 bases. CDR1 and CDR2 (germline): SGHTA, FQGNSA. The CDR3 is made up of 16 amino acids. Germline trimming cut 4 bases from V and 1 base from J; bases unmatched to any gene: 8. The CDR3 coding sequence is TGTGCCAGCAGCTCCTTCCAGCGGGGGGCGTCCTACGAGCAGTACTTC. It encodes CASSSFQRGASYEQYF.

The chain employs TRBV6-5 and TRBJ1-1, with D possibly matching TRBD1 (6 bases). The CDR3 is 13 amino acids. The V end was cut by 5 bases, the J end by 7 bases, with 14 bases between. Germline CDR1 and CDR2: MNHEY and SVGAGI. The CDR3 region is CASSPSGGLEAFF. CDR3 DNA sequence: TGTGCCAGCAGTCCCTCCGGGGGCCTTGAAGCTTTCTTT.

The V and J genes are TRBV11-2 and TRBJ2-1; D not certain. The V gene's germline CDR1 is SGHAT and CDR2 FQNNGV. The CDR3 covers 15 residues. The germline V and J ends were trimmed by 4 bases and 0 bases, with 10 bases remaining between them. The CDR3: CASSSILLSYNEQFF. The CDR3 bases are TGTGCCAGCAGCTCGATTCTCCTCTCCTACAATGAGCAGTTCTTC.

This rearrangement joins TRBV9 to TRBJ2-5; TRBD2 is a possible D gene (5 bases). V was clipped by 3 bases and J by 2 bases, with 8 bases between them. The CDR3 runs 13 residues. Germline CDR1 reads SGDLS; CDR2 reads YYNGEE. CDR3 protein: CASSGRPQETQYF. CDR3 sequence (DNA): TGTGCCAGCAGCGGGAGGCCACAAGAGACCCAGTACTTC.

This sequence joins TRBV28 and TRBJ1-2; 7 bases line up with TRBD1. This CDR3 contains 12 residues. Per germline, CDR1 MDHEN and CDR2 SYDVKM. With V trimmed by 10 bases and J by 6 bases, 8 bases remained unmatched. The CDR3 region is CAILKQGNGYTF. The CDR3 DNA reads TGTGCCATCCTAAAACAGGGGAATGGCTACACCTTC.

The rearrangement uses TRBV10-2 and TRBJ1-1; 12 nucleotides agree with TRBD1. The germline CDR1 and CDR2 sequences are WSHSY and SAAADI. The length of the CDR3 is 17 residues. The trim removed 6 bases at V and 1 base at J, leaving 9 bases unmatched. The CDR3 protein is CASRGQGAVVSNTEAFF. CDR3 nucleotide sequence: TGCGCCAGCAGGGGACAGGGGGCGGTTGTTTCGAACACTGAAGCTTTCTTT.

This chain uses TRBV29-1 with TRBJ2-1; D is unclear. V dropped 3 bases and J dropped 9 bases, with 15 bases sitting between them. The V gene's germline CDR1 is SQVTM and CDR2 ANQGSEA. The length of the CDR3 is 13 residues. As DNA, the CDR3 is TGCAGCGTTGATTGGGCCTCCGGCGGTGAGCAGTTCTTC. This codes for CSVDWASGGEQFF.

This chain uses TRBV5-5 with TRBJ1-1; 10 nucleotides align to TRBD1. The CDR3 extends over 16 amino acids. V gave up 5 bases and J gave up 1 base; unmatched junction bases: 8. Germline CDR1 is SGHKS and CDR2 is YYEKEE (reference sequence). The CDR3 reads CASRLGTGVRNTEAFF. In DNA form, the CDR3 reads TGTGCCAGCAGACTTGGGACAGGGGTAAGGAACACTGAAGCTTTCTTT.

The chain links TRBV10-1 to TRBJ2-5; unclear D gene. In germline, CDR1 is WNHNN, CDR2 SYGVQD (reference sequence). The CDR3 sequence is 14 residues long. Deletions cut 0 bases from V and 5 bases from J, with 10 bases between. CDR3 residues: CASSESKRFETQYF. The CDR3 DNA sequence: TGCGCCAGCAGTGAGTCGAAGAGGTTTGAGACCCAGTACTTC.

The chain has TRBV5-5 and TRBJ1-1, with a possible D match to TRBD1 (5 bases). Between the trimmed V and J ends, which lost 5 bases and 1 base, there was a span of 12 bases. CDR3 length: 14 amino acids. Germline V gene lookup returns CDR1 SGHKS and CDR2 YYEKEE (reference sequence). The CDR3 protein is CASSWGLTNTEAFF. In DNA form, the CDR3 reads TGTGCCAGCAGTTGGGGGTTAACGAACACTGAAGCTTTCTTT. Combining the CDR3 with reference TRBV5-5 and TRBJ1-1 gives the whole variable domain DAGVTQSPTHLIKTRGQQVTLRCSPISGHKSVSWYQQVLGQGPQFIFQYYEKEERGRGNFPDRFSARQFPNYSSELNVNALLLGDSALYLCASSWGLTNTEAFFGQGTRLTVV.

The rearrangement links TRBV4-1 to TRBJ2-3; D unresolved. Between the trimmed V and J ends, which lost 1 base and 0 bases, there was a span of 8 bases. CDR3 length: 15 amino acids. Germline assignment: CDR1 MGHRA and CDR2 YSYEKL. The CDR3 reads CASSQGLLSTDTQYF. CDR3 DNA sequence: TGCGCCAGCAGCCAAGGACTCCTTAGCACAGATACGCAGTATTTT.

V gene TRBV30 combines with J gene TRBJ1-5; no firm D call. CDR1 and CDR2 (germline): GTSNPN, SVGIG (reference sequence). V lost 2 bases and J 6 bases, leaving 17 bases between the germline ends. The CDR3 is 15 residues long. The CDR3 region is CAWSTSMPRPQPQHF. As DNA, the CDR3 is TGTGCCTGGAGTACATCCATGCCCCGTCCTCAGCCCCAGCATTTT.

The gene calls are TRBV7-9 and TRBJ2-1; no firm D call. V was cut by 4 bases and J by 9 bases, with 7 bases left in between. Germline-derived CDR1 and CDR2 are SEHNR and FQNEAQ (reference sequence). The CDR3 runs to 11 residues. CDR3 DNA sequence: TGTGCCAGCAGCTCCCCGGGTGAGCAGTTCTTC. It encodes CASSSPGEQFF.

The V and J genes are TRBV6-5 and TRBJ2-1; D is ambiguous. Per the germline V gene, CDR1 is MNHEY and CDR2 is SVGAGI. Trimming stripped 6 bases from V and 8 bases from J, with 8 bases between. The length of the CDR3 is 11 residues. The CDR3 region is CASRFLYEQFF. The CDR3 DNA reads as TGTGCCAGCAGATTCCTTTATGAGCAGTTCTTC.

The chain joins TRBV7-9 to TRBJ2-2; D gene uncertain. The CDR3 covers 12 residues. The germline CDR1 and CDR2 sequences are SEHNR and FQNEAQ (reference sequence). Trimming left V 1 base short and J 7 bases short, with 4 bases between. This CDR3 reads CASSLELGELFF. CDR3 coding DNA: TGTGCCAGCAGCTTAGAACTCGGGGAGCTGTTTTTT.

This rearrangement joins TRBV3-1 (or the pseudogene TRBV3-2) to TRBJ2-5; 7 bases are shared with TRBD1. CDR1 is LGHDT, CDR2 YNNKEL, per germline (reference sequence). The CDR3 extends over 14 amino acids. With V trimmed by 4 bases and J by 4 bases, 6 bases remained unmatched. The CDR3 sequence: CASSPTGVGETQYF. In DNA form, the CDR3 reads TGTGCCAGCAGCCCTACAGGGGTAGGAGAGACCCAGTACTTC.

This clone was seen only a few times. The chain couples TRBV3-1 (or the pseudogene TRBV3-2) to TRBJ2-5; D perhaps matches TRBD1 (6 bases). V was shortened by 2 bases and J by 4 bases, with 20 bases between the two germline ends. Germline V gene data show CDR1 as LGHDT and CDR2 as YNNKEL (reference sequence). This CDR3 comprises 17 residues. The CDR3 coding sequence is TGTGCCAGCAGCCAACGGACTTCGGGACACACAGTAGAGACCCAGTACTTC. Its translation: CASSQRTSGHTVETQYF.

The chain links TRBV19 to TRBJ2-7; 8 bases map to TRBD1. The germline V gene encodes CDR1 LNHDA and CDR2 SQIVND (reference sequence). This CDR3 spans 15 amino acids. The V segment lost 6 bases and the J segment 5 bases; nucleotides outside the gene matches: 12. CDR3 bases: TGTGCCAGTAGCCCACAACACAGGGGGATCGACGAGCAGTACTTC. It codes for CASSPQHRGIDEQYF.

The genes are TRBV24-1 and TRBJ1-2, with D maybe TRBD1 (6 bases). This CDR3 has 15 amino acids. Trimming pared 2 bases from V and 2 bases from J, leaving 11 bases between. CDR1 is KGHDR and CDR2 is SFDVKD in the germline V gene. DNA for the CDR3: TGTGCCACCAGTGATTCCGGGGGCTCGAACTATGGCTACACCTTC. It codes for CATSDSGGSNYGYTF.

The rearrangement links TRBV7-2 to TRBJ2-5, with a weak D call TRBD2 (5 bases). V lost 6 bases and J lost 2, with 13 bases in between. The germline CDR1 and CDR2 sequences are SGHTA and FQGNSA. The CDR3 runs 14 residues. CDR3 region: CASSPARGQETQYF. The CDR3 DNA reads TGTGCCAGCAGTCCAGCCAGAGGGCAAGAGACCCAGTACTTC.